One sample yielded the 24 T cell receptor beta chains listed below, sequenced in a study of shared clonotypes between healthy human individuals. This table comes from immunoSEQ multiplex PCR, and its TCRdb copy is limited to in-frame clones, with some not included. The table has roughly 1,100,000 clones, around 76% seen once. The sequenced sample was memory CD4+ T cells sorted from blood. Sample subset: CD45RA-negative fraction. Every receptor here comes from a young man in good health.

This clone was counted between two and nine times. The genes are TRBV28 and TRBJ1-2, with D hard to call. V dropped 5 bases and J dropped 5 bases, with 6 bases sitting between them. Germline lookup yields CDR1 MDHEN and CDR2 SYDVKM. The CDR3 has 11 residues. The CDR3 is CASSPKYGYTF. CDR3 DNA sequence: TGTGCCAGCAGTCCGAAGTATGGCTACACCTTC.

The gene calls are TRBV28 and TRBJ2-2, with D possibly being TRBD1 (6 bases). This CDR3 region has 14 residues. Per the germline V gene, CDR1 is MDHEN and CDR2 is SYDVKM. V dropped 6 bases and J dropped 4 bases, with 12 bases sitting between them. In nucleotides, the CDR3 is TGTGCCAGCAGCAACAGGGAAGGCACCGGGGAGCTGTTTTTT. Translation gives CASSNREGTGELFF.

This clone was seen only once. The sample has other DNA sequences that encode this CDR3 too. V gene TRBV7-2 combines with J gene TRBJ1-2; D possibly corresponds to TRBD1 (5 bases). Trimming pared 5 bases from V and 0 bases from J, leaving 7 bases between. CDR1 is SGHTA and CDR2 is FQGNSA in the germline V gene. This CDR3 has 13 residues. Here the CDR3 reads CASSRQSNYGYTF. CDR3 bases: TGTGCCAGCAGCCGACAGTCTAACTATGGCTACACCTTC.

With regard to this clone: This sample also contains other DNA sequences that code for the same CDR3. This chain connects TRBV6-6 to TRBJ2-7; 7 positions agree with TRBD1. J gave up 2 bases and V 6 bases, and 7 bases lay outside the gene matches. The germline V gene encodes CDR1 MNHNY and CDR2 SVGAGI (reference sequence). The CDR3 spans 14 residues. The CDR3 DNA reads TGTGCCAGCAGCCCCGGGACAGAGACCTACGAGCAGTACTTC. It specifies CASSPGTETYEQYF.

The CDR3 loop is CAWSSPRGGGMGTEAFF. In DNA form, the CDR3 reads TGTGCCTGGAGTTCGCCCAGGGGTGGGGGTATGGGCACTGAAGCTTTCTTT. V and J are TRBV30 and TRBJ1-1; perhaps TRBD1 as D (6 bases). The CDR3 sequence is 17 residues long. Trimming cost V 2 bases and J 4 bases, with 23 bases left between them. CDR1 and CDR2 (germline): GTSNPN, SVGIG (reference sequence).

This clone appeared a single time. This chain connects TRBV27 to TRBJ1-2; D unclear. The germline V and J ends were trimmed by 5 bases and 2 bases, with 6 bases remaining between them. The CDR3 sequence is 12 residues long. Germline-derived CDR1 and CDR2 are MNHEY and SMNVEV (reference sequence). In nucleotides, the CDR3 is TGTGCCAGCAGTCAAATAAACTATGGCTACACCTTC. It codes for CASSQINYGYTF.

The chain joins TRBV5-1 to TRBJ2-7; 11 nucleotides match TRBD2. Germline loops: CDR1 SGHRS, CDR2 YFSETQ. The CDR3 runs to 18 residues. The trim removed 5 bases at V and 2 bases at J, leaving 15 bases unmatched. The CDR3 reads CASRRAVTSGSGTYEQYF. The CDR3 DNA reads as TGCGCCAGCAGACGGGCTGTAACTAGCGGGAGCGGGACCTACGAGCAGTACTTC.

The chain combines TRBV5-1 with TRBJ2-3; 7 nucleotides agree with TRBD1. Germline V lookup: CDR1 SGHRS, CDR2 YFSETQ. The CDR3 has 13 residues. V dropped 4 bases and J dropped 10; count of bases not matched to a gene: 9. CDR3 nucleotides: TGCGCCAGCAGCATACTGGGACAGAACCCGCAGTATTTT. Encoded protein: CASSILGQNPQYF.

The CDR3 here is CASSGGETPNTGELFF. The CDR3 DNA reads TGTGCCAGCAGTGGGGGGGAGACACCGAACACCGGGGAGCTGTTTTTT. The genes are TRBV28 and TRBJ2-2; 7 nucleotides match TRBD2. The V gene's germline CDR1 is MDHEN and CDR2 SYDVKM. The CDR3 sequence is 16 residues long. The V gene end was trimmed by 5 bases and the J gene end by 0 bases; junction bases not matched to a gene: 6.

V gene TRBV6-1 combines with J gene TRBJ2-5, with 11 bases aligning to TRBD2. Unmatched junction bases numbered 4, after V lost 0 bases and J lost 1 base. This CDR3 is 17 amino acids long. Germline lookup yields CDR1 MNHNS and CDR2 SASEGT. CDR3 region: CASSEARTSGFQETQYF. CDR3 coding DNA: TGTGCCAGCAGTGAAGCGCGGACTAGCGGGTTCCAAGAGACCCAGTACTTC.

The gene calls are TRBV5-6 and TRBJ1-5; D uncertain. Germline lookup yields CDR1 SGHDT and CDR2 YYEEEE. The CDR3 sequence is 13 residues long. With 0 bases removed from V and 3 bases from J, the gap between germline ends came to 4 bases. The CDR3 protein is CASSLGYNQPQHF. For the CDR3, the DNA is TGTGCCAGCAGCTTGGGGTACAATCAGCCCCAGCATTTT.

Only one count was recorded for this clone. In the same sample, other DNA sequences code for this CDR3. CDR3 residues: CAWSVGGGNQPQHF. The DNA of the CDR3 is TGTGCCTGGAGTGTAGGAGGGGGAAATCAGCCCCAGCATTTT. The V and J genes are TRBV30 and TRBJ1-5, with TRBD1 as a possible D gene (6 bases). V lost 0 bases, J lost 4 bases, and 10 bases lay in between. Germline CDR1 GTSNPN, CDR2 SVGIG (reference sequence). There are 14 residues in the CDR3.

This clone was counted once. The DNA of the CDR3 is TGTGCCACCAATTCGGACATTTTCCTCGGCTACACCTTC. It codes for CATNSDIFLGYTF. This rearrangement joins TRBV10-3 to TRBJ1-2; TRBD1 might be the D (5 bases). The CDR3 loop spans 13 amino acids. V lost 10 bases, J lost 8 bases, and 20 bases lay in between. Germline V gene data show CDR1 as ENHRY and CDR2 as SYGVKD.

This clone was recorded a few times. V usage is TRBV5-4 and J usage is TRBJ2-2; 11 nucleotides match TRBD2. Per the germline V gene, CDR1 is SGHNT and CDR2 is YYREEE (reference sequence). Unmatched junction bases numbered 1, after V lost 2 bases and J lost 4 bases. The CDR3 covers 15 residues. The CDR3 here is CASSFSGGATGELFF. The CDR3 DNA is TGTGCCAGCAGCTTTAGCGGGGGGGCCACCGGGGAGCTGTTTTTT.

The chain links TRBV5-1 to TRBJ2-1; 14 positions match TRBD2. This CDR3 has 16 amino acids. The junction had 2 bases not matched to a gene; V was cut back by 5 bases and J by 1 base. The V gene's germline CDR1 is SGHRS and CDR2 YFSETQ. The CDR3 spells CASRGTSGRSYNEQFF. The CDR3 bases are TGCGCCAGCAGGGGGACTAGCGGGAGATCCTACAATGAGCAGTTCTTC.

V usage is TRBV10-2 and J usage is TRBJ1-6; D gene uncertain. V lost 3 bases and J lost 7, with 7 bases in between. CDR3 size: 13 residues. Germline CDR1 WSHSY, CDR2 SAAADI. The CDR3, as DNA: TGCGCCAGCAGTGAAGGGTGGAATTCACCCCTCCACTTT. Translation gives CASSEGWNSPLHF.

A few counts support this clone. The rearrangement links TRBV27 to TRBJ1-1; 7 bases map to TRBD1. CDR1 is MNHEY, CDR2 SMNVEV, per germline (reference sequence). J gave up 4 bases and V 3 bases, and 5 bases lay outside the gene matches. CDR3 size: 14 residues. The CDR3 DNA reads as TGTGCCAGCAGTTTTCGACAGGGTGTCACTGAAGCTTTCTTT. Translation gives CASSFRQGVTEAFF.

This clone has only one observation. Additional DNA sequences in this sample encode the identical CDR3. The genes are TRBV4-3 and TRBJ1-5; no clear D gene. Germline CDR1 LGHNA, CDR2 YSLEER. Trimming pared 0 bases from V and 4 bases from J, leaving 4 bases between. CDR3 length equals 13 residues. This CDR3 is CASSQDPNQPQHF. CDR3 DNA: TGCGCCAGCAGCCAAGACCCTAATCAGCCCCAGCATTTT.

DNA for the CDR3: TGTGCCAGCAGAGGACAGGGACGTTTCTACGAGCAGTACTTC. This encodes CASRGQGRFYEQYF. This sequence joins TRBV6-1 and TRBJ2-7, with 8 bases fitting TRBD1. J lost 3 bases, V lost 6 bases, and 7 bases had no gene match. The CDR3 has 14 residues. The germline V gene has CDR1 MNHNS and CDR2 SASEGT.

This chain uses TRBV19 with TRBJ1-1; D remains ambiguous. The V end was cut by 5 bases, the J end by 4 bases, with 11 bases between. The CDR3 is made up of 13 amino acids. CDR1 LNHDA and CDR2 SQIVND come from the germline V gene (reference sequence). The CDR3 sequence is CASSLPGFTEAFF. The CDR3 DNA reads as TGTGCCAGTAGTCTACCGGGGTTCACTGAAGCTTTCTTT.

Note on this clone: The identical CDR3 is also encoded by other nucleotide sequences in the sample. This chain links TRBV5-1 with TRBJ1-6, with D perhaps TRBD1 (5 bases). There are 15 residues in the CDR3. The V and J ends lost 0 bases and 7 bases respectively, with 11 bases between them. Germline CDR1 reads SGHRS; CDR2 reads YFSETQ. The CDR3 reads CASSLGSGGNSPLHF. The CDR3 DNA follows: TGCGCCAGCAGCTTGGGGTCCGGGGGAAATTCACCCCTCCACTTT.

The V and J genes are TRBV30 and TRBJ1-6, with D hard to call. Germline V CDR1 and CDR2: GTSNPN, SVGIG (reference sequence). This CDR3 region has 14 residues. V was cut by 4 bases and J by 3 bases, with 10 bases left in between. The CDR3 sequence is CAWTQARYNSPLHF. The CDR3 coding sequence is TGTGCCTGGACCCAGGCCCGCTATAATTCACCCCTCCACTTT.

This chain links TRBV19 with TRBJ1-1; D gene uncertain. The germline V gene has CDR1 LNHDA and CDR2 SQIVND (reference sequence). V was cut by 4 bases and J by 1 base, with 13 bases left in between. This CDR3 is 15 amino acids long. The CDR3 loop reads CASSRFFGKNTEAFF. CDR3 bases: TGTGCCAGTAGTAGGTTTTTCGGCAAGAACACTGAAGCTTTCTTT.

This clone was recorded a few times. The chain combines TRBV28 with TRBJ1-3; D is unresolved. This CDR3 is built from 15 residues. V lost 6 bases and J 2 bases, leaving 14 bases between the germline ends. Germline V gene data show CDR1 as MDHEN and CDR2 as SYDVKM. CDR3 loop: CASSQPGKAGNTIYF. In nucleotides, the CDR3 is TGTGCCAGCAGCCAGCCGGGAAAGGCTGGAAACACCATATATTTT.